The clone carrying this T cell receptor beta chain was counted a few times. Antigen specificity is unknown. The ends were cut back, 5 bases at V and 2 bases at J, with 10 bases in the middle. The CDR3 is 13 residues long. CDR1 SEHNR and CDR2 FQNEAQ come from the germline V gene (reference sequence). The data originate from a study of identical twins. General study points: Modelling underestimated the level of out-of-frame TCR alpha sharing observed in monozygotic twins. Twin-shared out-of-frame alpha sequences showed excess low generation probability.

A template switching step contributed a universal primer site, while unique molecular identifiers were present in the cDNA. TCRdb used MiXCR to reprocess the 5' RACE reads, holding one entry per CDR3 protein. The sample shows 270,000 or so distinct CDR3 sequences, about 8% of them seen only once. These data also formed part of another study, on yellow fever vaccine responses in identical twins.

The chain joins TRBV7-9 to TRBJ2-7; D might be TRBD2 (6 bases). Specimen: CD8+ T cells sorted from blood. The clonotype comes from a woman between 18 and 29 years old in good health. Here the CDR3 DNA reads TGTGCCAGCAGCGGACTAAGGGCCTACGAGCAGTACTTC. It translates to CASSGLRAYEQYF.